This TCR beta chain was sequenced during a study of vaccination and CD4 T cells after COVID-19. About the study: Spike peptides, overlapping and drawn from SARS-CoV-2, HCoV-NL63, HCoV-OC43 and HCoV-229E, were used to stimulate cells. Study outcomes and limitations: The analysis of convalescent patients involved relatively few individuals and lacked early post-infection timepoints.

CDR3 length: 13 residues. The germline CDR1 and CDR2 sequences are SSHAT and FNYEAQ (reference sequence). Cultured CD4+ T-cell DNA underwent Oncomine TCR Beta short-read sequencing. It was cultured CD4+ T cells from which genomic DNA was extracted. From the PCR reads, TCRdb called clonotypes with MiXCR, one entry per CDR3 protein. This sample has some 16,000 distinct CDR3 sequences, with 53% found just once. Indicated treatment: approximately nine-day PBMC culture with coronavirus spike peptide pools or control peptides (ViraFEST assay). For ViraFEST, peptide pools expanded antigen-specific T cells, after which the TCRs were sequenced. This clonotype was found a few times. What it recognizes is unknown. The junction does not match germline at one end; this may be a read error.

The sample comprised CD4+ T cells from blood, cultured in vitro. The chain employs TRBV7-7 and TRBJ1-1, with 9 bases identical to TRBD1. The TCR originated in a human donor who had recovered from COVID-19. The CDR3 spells CASSLWTGAEAFF. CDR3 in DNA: TGTGCTAGCAGCTTATGGACAGGGGCTGAAGCTTTCTTT.